This T cell receptor beta chain was sequenced in a study of blood T cell repertoires in COVID-19. V shed 5 bases and J 4 bases; nucleotides not matched to a gene: 7. The CDR3 is made up of 16 amino acids. Per the germline V gene, CDR1 is SGHTA and CDR2 is FQGNSA. Sequencing used immunoSEQ multiplex PCR; TCRdb keeps in-frame clones, though not all of them. The sample contains under 450,000 clones, 83% of which appear only once. Sample: PBMCs or T cells enriched from blood (not recorded which). This receptor was obtained from a woman aged 50 to 65 who had recovered from COVID-19. The genes are TRBV7-2 and TRBJ2-7, with 14 bases fitting TRBD2. The CDR3 DNA reads as TGTGCCAGCAGCCCCTGGACTAGCGGGAGGCAGTACGAGCAGTACTTC. The encoded protein is CASSPWTSGRQYEQYF.